This T cell receptor beta chain was sequenced for a study of T-cell memory formation after mild COVID-19. At the level of the study: TCR clusters were mostly confined to one donor each.

This clonotype was counted between two and nine times. The target antigen is unknown. From 5'RACE with constant-segment primers came TCR alpha and TCR beta cDNA libraries that carried sample barcodes and UMIs. Via MiXCR, TCRdb re-called the 5' RACE reads, giving one row per CDR3 protein. The data contain about 250,000 distinct CDR3 sequences, about 16% of them singletons. Study-level results: Memory from before infection featured some responding clones, which suggests cross-reactive memory joined. Clones which contracted sat mainly in CM and EM if CD4+, and in EMRA if CD8+.

V lost 6 bases, J lost 3 bases, and 10 bases stayed unmatched. This CDR3 is built from 16 residues. From germline, CDR1 is SGHTS and CDR2 YDEGEE. The V gene is TRBV5-8, the J gene TRBJ1-5; 9 bases are a match to TRBD1. Source material: PBMCs or a T cell subset sorted from them (not recorded which). This clonotype originated in a man between 18 and 29 years old who had mild COVID-19 (a few samples of this study predate the infection). Cell type and time point are not known. The CDR3, as DNA: TGTGCCAGCAACCAGCCGGGGACAGGGAACAATCAGCCCCAGCATTTT. As protein: CASNQPGTGNNQPQHF.